One and the same sample provided the 26 T cell receptor beta chains below, sequenced in a study of chemoradiotherapy in HPV16-positive cancers. Produced via immunoSEQ multiplex PCR; TCRdb's table is partial and in-frame only. The sample has fewer than 70,000 clones, around nine tenths seen once; the top ten hold less than 3.5%. The sample consisted of blood, taken from a patient who underwent chemoradiotherapy. These receptors were obtained from a human donor with HPV-associated anogenital cancer.

The chain is built from TRBV6-1 and TRBJ1-6; unclear D gene. Germline lookup yields CDR1 MNHNS and CDR2 SASEGT. CDR3 length: 11 residues. V gave up 7 bases and J gave up 10 bases, with 8 bases separating them. The CDR3 region has the DNA TGTGCCAGCAACGACCAATCACCCCTCCACTTT. It specifies CASNDQSPLHF.

This chain uses TRBV5-1 with TRBJ2-5, with D maybe TRBD2 (5 bases). Germline V gene sequence: CDR1 SGHRS, CDR2 YFSETQ. The V end lost 2 bases, the J end lost 1 base, and 18 bases lay between the germline ends. The length of the CDR3 is 17 residues. The CDR3 DNA reads TGCGCCAGCAGCTTATCGGGCCTCCGGGCGGGCCAAGAGACCCAGTACTTC. It is translated as CASSLSGLRAGQETQYF.

The genes are TRBV7-2 and TRBJ2-7; 15 bases map to TRBD2. This CDR3 is built from 19 residues. V shed 4 bases and J 1 base; nucleotides not matched to a gene: 11. The V gene's germline CDR1 is SGHTA and CDR2 FQGNSA. CDR3 residues: CASSSRGGTSGGLSYEQYF. The CDR3 nucleotides are TGTGCCAGCAGCTCAAGGGGCGGGACTAGCGGGGGGCTATCCTACGAGCAGTACTTC.

In this sample, this clone turned up a few times. The chain combines TRBV5-8 with TRBJ2-2; TRBD2 agrees at 8 bases. Per germline, CDR1 SGHTS and CDR2 YDEGEE. J gave up 4 bases and V 4 bases, and 6 bases lay outside the gene matches. This CDR3 comprises 15 residues. The CDR3: CASSPSGGPTGELFF. The CDR3 DNA sequence: TGTGCCAGCAGCCCGTCGGGAGGGCCCACCGGGGAGCTGTTTTTT. The full variable domain, with the rest looked up from reference TRBV5-8 and TRBJ2-2, is EAGVTQSPTHLIKTRGQQATLRCSPISGHTSVYWYQQALGLGLQFLLWYDEGEERNRGNFPPRFSGRQFPNYSSELNVNALELEDSALYLCASSPSGGPTGELFFGEGSRLTVL.

This rearrangement joins TRBV30 to TRBJ1-2; no firm D call. Germline V gene data show CDR1 as GTSNPN and CDR2 as SVGIG (reference sequence). The CDR3 is 11 amino acids. CDR3 region: CCEGANYGYTF. The CDR3, as DNA: TGTTGCGAAGGCGCTAACTATGGCTACACCTTC.

With regard to this clone: This sample also contains other DNA sequences that code for the same CDR3. The rearrangement uses TRBV14 and TRBJ2-3; D uncertain. Deletions cut 0 bases from V and 5 bases from J, with 6 bases between. This CDR3 spans 13 amino acids. Germline V CDR1 and CDR2: SGHDN, FVKESK. CDR3 residues: CASSQDRRDTQYF. For the CDR3, the DNA is TGTGCCAGCAGCCAAGATCGGAGAGATACGCAGTATTTT.

The V gene is TRBV29-1, the J gene TRBJ2-6, with D maybe TRBD2 (6 bases). V was cut by 6 bases and J by 0 bases, with 21 bases left in between. Germline V gene lookup returns CDR1 SQVTM and CDR2 ANQGSEA. The CDR3 extends over 18 amino acids. The CDR3, as DNA: TGCAGCGTATTTTCTAGCGCCCGTACAGGCTCTGGGGCCAACGTCCTGACTTTC. Its protein product is CSVFSSARTGSGANVLTF.

The V call is TRBV19, the J call TRBJ2-7; D is unresolved. The CDR3 is 12 amino acids. Between the trimmed V and J ends, which lost 5 bases and 1 base, there was a span of 6 bases. Germline V gene sequence: CDR1 LNHDA, CDR2 SQIVND (reference sequence). The CDR3 reads CASSSGSYEQYF. The CDR3 DNA follows: TGTGCCAGTAGTTCCGGATCCTACGAGCAGTACTTC.

In its sample, this clone was seen a few times. V is TRBV4-1 and J is TRBJ1-1; 7 bases agree with TRBD1. V trimming: 3 bases; J trimming: 1 base; junction bases outside the gene matches: 17. Germline V gene data show CDR1 as MGHRA and CDR2 as YSYEKL. This CDR3 is built from 19 residues. The CDR3 DNA reads as TGCGCCAGCAGCCACTCACCTCTCCGGATCAGGGGGGAGAACACTGAAGCTTTCTTT. Amino acid sequence: CASSHSPLRIRGENTEAFF.

CDR3 protein: CASSSGTGSGYTF. In DNA form, the CDR3 reads TGTGCCAGCAGCTCAGGGACCGGGAGTGGGTACACCTTC. This chain uses TRBV11-2 with TRBJ1-2; TRBD1 might be the D (5 bases). The germline V and J ends were trimmed by 4 bases and 11 bases, with 17 bases remaining between them. Germline V gene data show CDR1 as SGHAT and CDR2 as FQNNGV. The length of the CDR3 is 13 residues.

This clone was seen only once. The CDR3 protein is CASSLVVGVQETQYF. CDR3 bases: TGTGCCAGCAGCTTGGTGGTGGGGGTCCAAGAGACCCAGTACTTC. The chain links TRBV7-9 to TRBJ2-5; perhaps D is TRBD1 or TRBD2 (5 bases each). CDR1 SEHNR and CDR2 FQNEAQ come from the germline V gene (reference sequence). CDR3 size: 15 residues. V lost 3 bases to trimming and J lost 1 base, with 12 bases between them.

CDR3 DNA: TGTGCCAGCAGTGAACTGGCAGGGGGGGACACTGAAGCTTTCTTT. Translating it yields CASSELAGGDTEAFF. The rearrangement links TRBV2 to TRBJ1-1; 7 bases match TRBD1. Germline V lookup: CDR1 SNHLY, CDR2 FYNNEI. This CDR3 region has 15 residues. Unmatched junction bases numbered 6, after V lost 2 bases and J lost 3 bases.

The J gene is TRBJ1-6, the V gene TRBV5-5; maybe TRBD1 (5 bases). Trimming left V 4 bases short and J 0 bases short, with 11 bases between. Per germline, CDR1 SGHKS and CDR2 YYEKEE (reference sequence). This CDR3 has 16 amino acids. CDR3: CASSLRALSYNSPLHF. Here the CDR3 DNA reads TGTGCCAGCAGCCTCAGGGCCCTCTCCTATAATTCACCCCTCCACTTT.

This chain uses TRBV6-5 with TRBJ2-3; maybe TRBD2 (6 bases). Between the trimmed V and J ends, which lost 6 bases and 0 bases, there was a span of 10 bases. Germline CDR1 is MNHEY and CDR2 is SVGAGI. This CDR3 has 14 amino acids. CDR3 bases: TGTGCCAGCAGCCGGGACTTTAGCACAGATACGCAGTATTTT. Translated: CASSRDFSTDTQYF.

The chain links TRBV6-5 to TRBJ1-1, with D possibly TRBD1 on 5 matching bases. V lost 7 bases to trimming and J lost 4 bases, with 13 bases between them. CDR1 is MNHEY, CDR2 SVGAGI, per germline. The CDR3 is 13 amino acids. CDR3 DNA: TGTGCCAGCATCCGGGGTACAGGCACTGAAGCTTTCTTT. The encoded protein is CASIRGTGTEAFF.

The chain has TRBV29-1 and TRBJ1-2; tentative D call: TRBD1 (6 bases). This CDR3 is built from 13 residues. Germline CDR1 SQVTM, CDR2 ANQGSEA. V lost 4 bases and J lost 6, with 15 bases in between. The CDR3 region has the DNA TGCAGCGTTGCAACCGGGGGGGCTCATGGCTACACCTTC. As protein: CSVATGGAHGYTF.

Points on this clone: Other DNA sequences within the sample encode an identical CDR3. The chain links TRBV10-1 to TRBJ1-1, with 7 bases aligning to TRBD1. V gave up 6 bases and J gave up 5 bases; unmatched junction bases: 9. Germline CDR1 WNHNN, CDR2 SYGVQD (reference sequence). This CDR3 contains 14 residues. The CDR3 loop is CASSDRQGRTEAFF. DNA of the CDR3: TGCGCCAGCAGCGATCGACAGGGACGGACTGAAGCTTTCTTT.

This chain connects TRBV10-3 to TRBJ2-3; no definite D call. Germline CDR1 and CDR2: ENHRY and SYGVKD. The CDR3 runs to 13 residues. V lost 6 bases and J 6 bases, leaving 13 bases between the germline ends. The CDR3 spells CAIRPPGGDTQYF. The CDR3 coding sequence is TGTGCCATCAGACCACCGGGTGGGGATACGCAGTATTTT.

The chain links TRBV6-1 to TRBJ1-2; 8 nucleotides match TRBD1. From germline, CDR1 is MNHNS and CDR2 SASEGT. V lost 0 bases, J lost 8 bases, and 8 bases stayed unmatched. This CDR3 spans 15 amino acids. CDR3 sequence (DNA): TGTGCCAGCAGTGAAGCGCCGGCAGGGGGCGGCGGCTACACCTTC. It encodes CASSEAPAGGGGYTF.

The rearrangement joins TRBV9 to TRBJ2-5, with a weak D call TRBD1 (5 bases). Germline assignment: CDR1 SGDLS and CDR2 YYNGEE. This CDR3 is 15 amino acids long. The V end lost 0 bases, the J end lost 7 bases, and 16 bases lay between the germline ends. CDR3 nucleotide sequence: TGTGCCAGCAGCGTAGAATGGAAGGGGCTGGGGACCCAGTACTTC. The encoded protein is CASSVEWKGLGTQYF.

The count of this clone is one. The chain links TRBV4-3 to TRBJ2-2, with unresolved D. Germline V gene lookup returns CDR1 LGHNA and CDR2 YSLEER. V lost 0 bases and J 5 bases, leaving 10 bases between the germline ends. The CDR3 length is 15 residues. In DNA, the CDR3 is TGCGCCAGCAGCCAAGAAGGTCAGAGTACCGGGGAGCTGTTTTTT. It encodes CASSQEGQSTGELFF.

The chain is built from TRBV2 and TRBJ2-4, with D maybe TRBD2 (5 bases). Deletions cut 6 bases from V and 0 bases from J, with 15 bases between. CDR3 length: 16 residues. CDR1 SNHLY and CDR2 FYNNEI come from the germline V gene. The CDR3 DNA follows: TGTGCCAGCAGCTCAATGGAGGTCTTAGCCAAAAACATTCAGTACTTC. Amino acid sequence: CASSSMEVLAKNIQYF.

The chain couples TRBV21-1 to TRBJ1-5. TRBV21-1 is labeled a pseudogene. The CDR3 contains 12 residues. The CDR3 loop reads CASSRRNQPQHF. The CDR3 DNA reads as TGTGCCAGCAGCCGACGTAATCAGCCCCAGCATTTT.

This sequence joins TRBV30 and TRBJ2-5; D could derive from TRBD1 or TRBD2 (6 bases each). The CDR3 spans 14 residues. V lost 1 base to trimming and J lost 0 bases, with 9 bases between them. Germline-derived CDR1 and CDR2 are GTSNPN and SVGIG (reference sequence). CDR3 region: CAWSAGDYQETQYF. As DNA, the CDR3 is TGTGCCTGGAGTGCAGGGGACTACCAAGAGACCCAGTACTTC. Full variable domain (missing parts from reference TRBV30 and TRBJ2-5): SQTIHQWPATLVQPVGSPLSLECTVEGTSNPNLYWYRQAAGRGLQLLFYSVGIGQISSEVPQNLSASRPQDRQFILSSKKLLLSDSGFYLCAWSAGDYQETQYFGPGTRLLVL.

This clone was counted a single time. This chain links TRBV7-2 with TRBJ1-5; D possibly corresponds to TRBD1 (6 bases). The germline V and J ends were trimmed by 1 base and 6 bases, with 13 bases remaining between them. The germline V gene has CDR1 SGHTA and CDR2 FQGNSA. This CDR3 is built from 15 residues. The DNA for the CDR3 is TGTGCCAGCAGCTTAGACCAGGGGAGGACTCAGCCCCAGCATTTT. It specifies CASSLDQGRTQPQHF.

V usage is TRBV20-1 and J usage is TRBJ1-2; D possibly corresponds to TRBD1 (5 bases). Germline-derived CDR1 and CDR2 are DFQATT and SNEGSKA (reference sequence). V shed 2 bases and J shed 8 bases, with 9 bases lying between them. The CDR3 runs to 11 residues. CDR3 in amino acids: CSARKGEGYTF. DNA for the CDR3: TGCAGTGCTAGAAAAGGGGAAGGCTACACCTTC.